The rows below give T cell receptor beta chains drawn from one sample of a study of blood T cell repertoires in COVID-19. Libraries were prepared by immunoSEQ multiplex PCR; TCRdb keeps only in-frame clonotypes and omits some of them. The sample holds 35,000 to 45,000 clones, around nine tenths seen once. Sequenced sample: peripheral blood. The receptors stem from a man between 65 and 85 years old with active COVID-19. The CDR3 runs from the conserved cysteine through the conserved F or W. Each record gives: D gene, V gene, J gene, clone size, CDR3 protein, CDR3 DNA. A D gene is named only where the DNA matches it firmly. Size values are once, few and many counts, or a class for expanded clones, and some rows have none.

D: TRBD1; V: TRBV7-8; J: TRBJ2-1; size: NA; CDR3: CASSLRRTGGLYNEQFF; DNA: TGTGCCAGCAGCTTACGGCGGACAGGGGGGTTGTACAATGAGCAGTTCTTC
D: NA; V: TRBV9; J: TRBJ2-5; size: NA; CDR3: CASSSREVAGWETQYF; DNA: TGTGCCAGCAGCTCCCGAGAGGTCGCGGGTTGGGAGACCCAGTACTTC
D: TRBD2; V: TRBV5-6; J: TRBJ2-3; size: once; CDR3: CASSSPGLAGGPDTQYF; DNA: TGTGCCAGCAGCTCGCCGGGGCTAGCGGGAGGGCCTGATACGCAGTATTTT
D: NA; V: TRBV5-1; J: TRBJ2-1; size: NA; CDR3: CASSFDRGMTYNEQFF; DNA: TGCGCCAGCAGCTTTGATCGCGGAATGACCTACAATGAGCAGTTCTTC
D: TRBD1; V: TRBV7-9; J: TRBJ1-5; size: NA; CDR3: CASSSPTRGLSNQPQHF; DNA: TGTGCCAGCAGCTCCCCTACCAGGGGGTTGAGCAATCAGCCCCAGCATTTT
D: TRBD1; V: TRBV18; J: TRBJ2-7; size: NA; CDR3: CASSTGLGSLQYF; DNA: TGTGCCAGCTCGACAGGGTTAGGTAGTCTGCAGTACTTC
D: TRBD2; V: TRBV3-1/TRBV3-2; J: TRBJ2-7; size: NA; CDR3: CASSQALAALYEQYF; DNA: TGTGCCAGCAGTCAAGCACTAGCGGCCCTCTACGAGCAGTACTTC
D: NA; V: TRBV10-3; J: TRBJ2-1; size: NA; CDR3: CAISERGAGSYNEQFF; DNA: TGTGCCATCAGTGAGAGGGGAGCGGGCTCCTACAATGAGCAGTTCTTC
D: NA; V: TRBV9; J: TRBJ2-7; size: NA; CDR3: CASSVRGVDEQYF; DNA: TGTGCCAGCAGCGTACGCGGGGTCGACGAGCAGTACTTC
D: TRBD1; V: TRBV7-2; J: TRBJ1-1; size: NA; CDR3: CASSFSRGEAFF; DNA: TGTGCCAGCAGCTTCTCCAGGGGGGAGGCTTTCTTT
D: NA; V: TRBV4-2; J: TRBJ1-6; size: NA; CDR3: CASSPIRANSPLHF; DNA: TGTGCCAGCAGCCCAATCAGGGCCAATTCACCCCTCCACTTT
D: NA; V: TRBV6-7; J: TRBJ2-7; size: NA; CDR3: CASSYSLARSSREQYF; DNA: TGTGCCAGCAGTTACTCGCTAGCGAGGAGCTCGCGCGAGCAGTACTTC
D: NA; V: TRBV6-6; J: TRBJ2-7; size: few; CDR3: CASSYPSLNEQYF; DNA: TGTGCCAGCAGTTATCCCAGTCTCAACGAGCAGTACTTC
D: NA; V: TRBV6-5; J: TRBJ1-2; size: once; CDR3: CASTLDRSDGYTF; DNA: TGTGCCAGCACACTGGACAGATCGGATGGCTACACCTTC
D: NA; V: TRBV28; J: TRBJ2-7; size: once; CDR3: CASSLSVFEQYF; DNA: TGTGCCAGCAGTTTATCAGTTTTCGAGCAGTACTTC
D: TRBD1; V: TRBV28; J: TRBJ1-1; size: NA; CDR3: CASSSYGQGQTEAFF; DNA: TGTGCCAGCAGTTCATACGGACAGGGCCAAACTGAAGCTTTCTTT
D: NA; V: TRBV4-2; J: TRBJ1-2; size: NA; CDR3: CASSRRTGMDYGYTF; DNA: TGTGCCAGCAGCCGGCGGACGGGGATGGACTATGGCTACACCTTC